These T cell receptor beta chains were read from a single sample in a study of cytomegalovirus exposure and HLA in healthy donors. The assay was immunoSEQ multiplex PCR, and TCRdb's table has in-frame clones only and misses some. The repertoire consists of 150,000 to 200,000 clones, with 80% to 85% occurring once and the leading ten covering just over 2%. The specimen sequenced was PBMCs. Receptor source: a woman younger than 35 in good health and CMV-seropositive. Both conserved end residues are trimmed from each CDR3. The size entry is marked missing in some rows and otherwise reads once, few, many or a size class.

V gene	clone size	J gene	CDR3 protein
TRBV28	once	TRBJ1-3	ASRLTGGRNTIY
TRBV7-3	NA	TRBJ2-5	ASSLRGPGGRKETQY
TRBV7-9	NA	TRBJ1-1	ASSPQGFAEAF
TRBV15	NA	TRBJ2-5	ATSRGQQETQY
TRBV7-2	NA	TRBJ1-5	ASSQNPETGEPQH
TRBV6-1	NA	TRBJ1-5	ATQTGGGNQPQH
TRBV7-3	NA	TRBJ2-3	SSSLDLTGGTDTQY
TRBV6-1	NA	TRBJ1-4	ASRHGQGGNEKLF
TRBV30	NA	TRBJ1-1	AWSTTQGKNTEAF
TRBV30	NA	TRBJ1-3	AWGPGQGRNTIY
TRBV6-1	few	TRBJ1-6	ASRIQGAESPLH
TRBV13	NA	TRBJ1-4	ASSLMGRSNEKLF
TRBV4-1	NA	TRBJ2-6	ASSRAGASGANVLT
TRBV5-1	once	TRBJ2-1	ASSLVPSEAYNEQF
TRBV11-2	few	TRBJ1-1	ASSLFDRNTEAF
TRBV7-2	NA	TRBJ2-1	ASRMVQRGGHEQF
TRBV10-3	NA	TRBJ1-6	AISKGQGSYNSPLH
TRBV6-6	NA	TRBJ1-1	ASSRQELTEAF
TRBV7-9	NA	TRBJ2-3	ASSLTSVGTDTQY
TRBV19	NA	NA	ASSIGASYEQY
TRBV28	NA	TRBJ2-5	ASSSPPGAGQETQY
TRBV11-2	NA	TRBJ1-3	ASSLAGFGNTIY
TRBV11-3	NA	TRBJ2-1	ASSFSGSSYNEQF
TRBV4-3	NA	TRBJ2-3	ASSQDSASGGASTDTQY
TRBV7-2	NA	TRBJ1-3	ASSLRLTGNSGNTIY
TRBV7-3	NA	TRBJ1-1	ASSPTGGRNTEAF
TRBV28	NA	TRBJ1-2	ASSSVTGYT
TRBV4-2	once	TRBJ1-2	ASSQPSGGDYGYT
TRBV6-5	NA	TRBJ1-2	ASTLGPSSYGYT
TRBV9	NA	TRBJ2-5	ASSELGGEVLETQY
TRBV6-5	NA	TRBJ1-1	ASSYDRRGTEAF
TRBV5-6	NA	TRBJ1-6	ASSAPSTRNSPLH